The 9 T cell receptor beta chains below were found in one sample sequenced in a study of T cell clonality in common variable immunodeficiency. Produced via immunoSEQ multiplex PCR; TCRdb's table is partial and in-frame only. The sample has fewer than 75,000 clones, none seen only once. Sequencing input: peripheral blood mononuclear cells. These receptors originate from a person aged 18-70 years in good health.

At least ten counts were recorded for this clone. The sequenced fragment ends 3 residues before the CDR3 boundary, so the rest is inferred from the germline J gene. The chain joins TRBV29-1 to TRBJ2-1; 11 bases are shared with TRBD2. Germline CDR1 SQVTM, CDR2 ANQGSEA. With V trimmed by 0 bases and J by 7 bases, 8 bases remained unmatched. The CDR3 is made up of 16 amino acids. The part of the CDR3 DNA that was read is TGCAGCGTTGAAGAACAAACTAGCGGGAGTAGGAATGAG. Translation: CSVEEQTSGSRNE. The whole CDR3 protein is CSVEEQTSGSRNEQFF.

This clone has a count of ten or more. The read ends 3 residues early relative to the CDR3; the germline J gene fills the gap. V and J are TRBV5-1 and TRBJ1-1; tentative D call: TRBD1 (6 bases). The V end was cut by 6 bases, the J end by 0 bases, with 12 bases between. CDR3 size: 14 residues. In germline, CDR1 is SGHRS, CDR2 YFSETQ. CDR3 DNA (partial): TGCGCCAGCACTCAGGACAGATTGAACACTGAA. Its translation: CASTQDRLNTE. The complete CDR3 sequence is CASTQDRLNTEAFF.

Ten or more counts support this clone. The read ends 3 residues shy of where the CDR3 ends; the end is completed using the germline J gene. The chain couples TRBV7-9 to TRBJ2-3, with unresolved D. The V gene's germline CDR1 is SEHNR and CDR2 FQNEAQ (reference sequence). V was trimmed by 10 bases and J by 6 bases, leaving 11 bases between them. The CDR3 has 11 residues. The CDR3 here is CATTTGDTQYF. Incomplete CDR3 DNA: TGTGCCACCACGACTGGGGATACG.

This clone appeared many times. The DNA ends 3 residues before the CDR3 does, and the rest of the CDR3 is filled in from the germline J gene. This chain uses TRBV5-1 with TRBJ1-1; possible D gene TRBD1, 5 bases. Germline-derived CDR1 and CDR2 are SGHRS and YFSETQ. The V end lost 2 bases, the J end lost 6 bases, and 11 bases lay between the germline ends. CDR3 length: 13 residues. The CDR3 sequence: CASSFQGNAEAFF. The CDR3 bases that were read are TGCGCCAGCAGCTTCCAGGGCAACGCTGAA.

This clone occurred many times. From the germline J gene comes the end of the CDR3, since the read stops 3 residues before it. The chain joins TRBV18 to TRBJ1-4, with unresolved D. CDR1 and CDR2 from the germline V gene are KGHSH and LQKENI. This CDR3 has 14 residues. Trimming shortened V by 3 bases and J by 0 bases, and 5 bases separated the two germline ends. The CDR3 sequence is CASSPLATNEKLFF. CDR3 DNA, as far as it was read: TGTGCCAGCTCACCGTTAGCAACTAATGAAAAA.

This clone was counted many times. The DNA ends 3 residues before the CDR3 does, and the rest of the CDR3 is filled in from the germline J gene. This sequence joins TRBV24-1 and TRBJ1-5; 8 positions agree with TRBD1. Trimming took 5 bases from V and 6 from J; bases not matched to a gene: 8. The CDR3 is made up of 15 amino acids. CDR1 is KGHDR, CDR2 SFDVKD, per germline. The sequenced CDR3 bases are TGTGCCACCAGTGCTTTACAGGGGGTAATTCAGCCC. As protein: CATSALQGVIQP. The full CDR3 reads CATSALQGVIQPQHF.

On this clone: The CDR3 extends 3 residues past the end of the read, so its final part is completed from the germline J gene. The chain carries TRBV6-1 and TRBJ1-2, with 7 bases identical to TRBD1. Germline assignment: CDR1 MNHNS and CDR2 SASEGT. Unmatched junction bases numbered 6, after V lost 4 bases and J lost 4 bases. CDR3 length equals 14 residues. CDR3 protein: CASSVQGWGYGYTF. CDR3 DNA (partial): TGTGCCAGCAGTGTACAGGGGTGGGGCTATGGC.

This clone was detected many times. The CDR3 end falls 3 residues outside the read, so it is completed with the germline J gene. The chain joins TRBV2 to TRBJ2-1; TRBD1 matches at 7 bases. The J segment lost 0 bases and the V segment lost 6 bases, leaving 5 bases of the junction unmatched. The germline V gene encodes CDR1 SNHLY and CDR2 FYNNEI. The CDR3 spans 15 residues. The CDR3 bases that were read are TGTGCCAGCAGGAAGGGGGCTTCCTCCTACAATGAG. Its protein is CASRKGASSYNE. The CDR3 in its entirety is CASRKGASSYNEQFF.

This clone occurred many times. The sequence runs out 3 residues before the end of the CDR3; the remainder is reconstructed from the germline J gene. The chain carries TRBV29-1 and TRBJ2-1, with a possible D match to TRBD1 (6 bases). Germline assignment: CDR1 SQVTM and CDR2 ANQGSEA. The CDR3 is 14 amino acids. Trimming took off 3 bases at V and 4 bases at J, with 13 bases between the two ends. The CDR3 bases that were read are TGCAGCGTTGATCCCAAGGGGGATTACAATGAG. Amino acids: CSVDPKGDYNE. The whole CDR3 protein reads CSVDPKGDYNEQFF.